Listed below are T cell receptor beta chains from one sample, sequenced in a study of blood T cell repertoires in COVID-19. Method: immunoSEQ multiplex PCR; TCRdb's copy keeps in-frame clones and lacks some. The profile shows roughly 30,000 clones, approximately 85% of them singletons. The specimen was peripheral blood. These receptors originate from a human donor in a cohort sampled during active COVID-19. Both conserved end residues are part of each CDR3. The order of the fields is V gene, CDR3 length, J gene, clone size, D gene, CDR3 protein, CDR3 DNA. D genes are given only for firm matches. Some rows mark clone size as missing; the rest say once, few, many or name a class of expanded clone.

TRBV19,15,TRBJ1-3,.,.,CASDNRNSSGNTIYF,TGTGCCAGCGACAACAGGAACAGCTCTGGAAACACCATATATTTT
TRBV7-2,15,TRBJ2-7,.,TRBD2,CASSLEAGGGNEQYF,TGTGCCAGCAGCTTAGAGGCGGGGGGAGGGAACGAGCAGTACTTC
TRBV19,13,TRBJ2-5,.,TRBD2,CASSIIVGGWPYF,TGTGCCAGTAGTATCATAGTCGGGGGGTGGCCGTACTTC
TRBV6-2/TRBV6-3,16,TRBJ2-2,.,TRBD2,CASNPASGGALGELFF,TGTGCCAGCAACCCTGCTAGCGGGGGGGCCCTCGGGGAGCTGTTTTTT
TRBV9,16,TRBJ2-3,.,TRBD2,CASSVGLAGGPDTQYF,TGTGCCAGCAGCGTAGGGTTAGCGGGGGGGCCAGATACGCAGTATTTT
TRBV6-5,14,TRBJ2-1,once,.,CASRDFLALNEQFF,TGTGCCAGCAGAGACTTTTTGGCCCTCAATGAGCAGTTCTTC
TRBV28,13,TRBJ1-2,.,TRBD1,CASRPGTGHGYTF,TGTGCCAGCAGACCCGGGACAGGGCATGGCTACACCTTC
TRBV18,16,TRBJ2-2,.,.,CASSPVDKANTGELFF,TGTGCCAGCTCACCAGTTGACAAGGCGAACACCGGGGAGCTGTTTTTT
TRBV6-2/TRBV6-3,15,TRBJ2-2,.,TRBD1,CASSYGDRDTGELFF,TGTGCCAGCAGTTACGGCGACAGGGATACCGGGGAGCTGTTTTTT
TRBV29-1,12,TRBJ2-5,.,.,CSGAAGQETQYF,TGCAGCGGCGCAGCAGGGCAAGAGACCCAGTACTTC
TRBV6-4,14,TRBJ2-2,once,TRBD1,CASRGQVDTGELFF,TGTGCCAGCCGCGGACAGGTTGACACCGGGGAGCTGTTTTTT
TRBV11-1,14,TRBJ2-1,.,TRBD2,CASSRAGGPNEQFF,TGTGCCAGCTCAAGGGCGGGGGGGCCCAATGAGCAGTTCTTC
TRBV30,15,TRBJ1-6,.,.,CATTRQSSYNSPLHF,TGTGCCACCACCAGGCAGAGCTCCTATAATTCACCCCTCCACTTT
TRBV5-6,16,TRBJ1-1,few,.,CASSLARGQRNTEAFF,TGTGCCAGCAGCTTGGCCCGTGGACAGAGAAACACTGAAGCTTTCTTT
TRBV27,17,TRBJ2-6,.,.,CASSFTGSPSGANVLTF,TGTGCCAGCAGTTTCACAGGGTCTCCCTCTGGGGCCAACGTCCTGACTTTC
TRBV6-5,15,TRBJ2-3,.,TRBD1,CASLSRGLTTDTQYF,TGTGCCAGCCTATCCAGGGGGCTGACCACAGATACGCAGTATTTT
TRBV5-4,12,TRBJ1-6,.,.,CASSPGLSPLHF,TGTGCCAGCAGCCCAGGGCTTTCACCCCTCCACTTT
TRBV19,11,TRBJ1-1,.,.,CATETGSEAFF,TGTGCCACCGAGACAGGCAGTGAAGCTTTCTTT
TRBV30,13,TRBJ2-3,.,TRBD2,CAWSAGGPDTQYF,TGTGCCTGGAGTGCGGGGGGGCCAGATACGCAGTATTTT
TRBV27,14,TRBJ2-3,.,TRBD2,CASSRGLLTDTQYF,TGTGCCAGCAGTCGGGGACTACTCACAGATACGCAGTATTTT
TRBV7-9,17,TRBJ1-1,.,TRBD1,CASSSPLQGARLAEAFF,TGTGCCAGCAGCTCCCCCCTACAGGGGGCGCGTTTGGCTGAAGCTTTCTTT
TRBV6-2/TRBV6-3,15,TRBJ2-4,.,.,CASSYTGWAKNIQYF,TGTGCCAGCAGTTACACAGGGTGGGCCAAAAACATTCAGTACTTC
TRBV6-2/TRBV6-3,17,TRBJ2-7,.,.,CASSFSLRDSNIYEQYF,TGTGCCAGCAGTTTCTCCCTCCGGGACTCAAACATCTACGAGCAGTACTTC
TRBV7-2,14,TRBJ2-5,.,.,CASSLVRQGETQYF,TGTGCCAGCAGCTTAGTGCGTCAGGGTGAGACCCAGTACTTC
TRBV28,16,TRBJ2-7,.,TRBD1,CASTANPGQNSYEQYF,TGTGCCAGCACCGCAAATCCGGGACAGAACTCCTACGAGCAGTACTTC
TRBV14,13,TRBJ2-4,.,.,CASSQSRTGGQYF,TGTGCCAGCAGCCAATCACGGACAGGAGGGCAGTACTTC